The present entry profiles one T cell receptor (beta chain) with its context. The protocol was immunoSEQ multiplex PCR, while the TCRdb copy is restricted to in-frame clones and leaves out a portion. The sample yields hundreds of thousands of clones, under 90% seen once. The ends were cut back, 0 bases at V and 6 bases at J, with 5 bases in the middle. CDR3 length: 12 amino acids. Germline CDR1 is SGHRS and CDR2 is YFSETQ. The source of the sample is a study of blood T cell repertoires in COVID-19. Sequenced sample: PBMCs or T cells enriched from blood (not recorded which). The rearrangement links TRBV5-1 to TRBJ2-3; D is ambiguous. The TCR was taken from a man aged 25 to 40 who had recovered from COVID-19. The CDR3 sequence is CASSLESDTQYF. The CDR3 DNA sequence: TGCGCCAGCAGCTTGGAATCGGATACGCAGTATTTT.